Shown below are 14 T cell receptor beta chains from a single sample sequenced in a study of shared clonotypes between healthy human individuals. Some clones are missing from TCRdb's copy, which holds only in-frame ones; the method was immunoSEQ multiplex PCR. The repertoire consists of about 820,000 clones, with nearly 95% occurring once and the leading ten covering around 24%. The naive CD8 fraction comprised CD45RO-negative cells positively selected for CCR7 and excluded terminally differentiated effector memory CD45RA+ cells. Sequencing was done on a sample of naive CD8+ T cells sorted from blood. The receptors shown here come from a man aged 30 to 45 in good health.

The chain links TRBV28 to TRBJ2-1; unclear D gene. The CDR3 sequence is 14 residues long. CDR1 MDHEN and CDR2 SYDVKM come from the germline V gene. V was pared by 5 bases and J by 5 bases, with 13 bases between. In nucleotides, the CDR3 is TGTGCCAGCAGTCAGGTCCCTGTTAACAATGAGCAGTTCTTC. Its translation: CASSQVPVNNEQFF.

This chain links TRBV7-9 with TRBJ1-5; 11 positions match TRBD1. Per germline, CDR1 SEHNR and CDR2 FQNEAQ (reference sequence). Unmatched junction bases numbered 4, after V lost 5 bases and J lost 4 bases. The CDR3 totals 15 residues. As DNA, the CDR3 is TGTGCCAGCAGCGAAGGGACAGGGGGAAATCAGCCCCAGCATTTT. This translates into CASSEGTGGNQPQHF.

A remark on this clone: Other nucleotide sequences in the sample specify the same CDR3. The genes are TRBV27 and TRBJ2-7, with D possibly TRBD1 on 5 matching bases. This CDR3 region has 13 residues. Germline V gene sequence: CDR1 MNHEY, CDR2 SMNVEV (reference sequence). Trimming removed 6 bases from V and 0 bases from J, with 9 bases in between. Written as DNA, the CDR3 is TGTGCCAGCAGCTACAGGAGCTCCTACGAGCAGTACTTC. Translation: CASSYRSSYEQYF.

V gene TRBV5-6 combines with J gene TRBJ2-1, with D tentatively TRBD1 or TRBD2 (5 bases each). CDR1 and CDR2 from the germline V gene are SGHDT and YYEEEE. This CDR3 is 15 amino acids long. V dropped 2 bases and J dropped 8 bases, with 17 bases sitting between them. CDR3 residues: CASSFQGWFGDEQFF. CDR3 coding DNA: TGTGCCAGCAGCTTCCAGGGATGGTTCGGGGATGAGCAGTTCTTC.

A single count supports this clone. The chain employs TRBV21-1 and TRBJ2-3; the DNA was not used to check the table's D call, TRBD2. TRBV21-1 is described as a pseudogene. The CDR3 is made up of 18 amino acids. CDR3 sequence: CASRTGTSGLKKADTQYF. The CDR3 nucleotides read TGTGCCAGCAGGACCGGGACTAGCGGGCTAAAGAAGGCAGATACGCAGTATTTT.

The genes are TRBV27 and TRBJ1-1, with D tentatively TRBD1 (5 bases). Germline V gene data show CDR1 as MNHEY and CDR2 as SMNVEV (reference sequence). The CDR3 loop spans 16 amino acids. Trimming stripped 0 bases from V and 6 bases from J, with 17 bases between. The CDR3 DNA follows: TGTGCCAGCAGTTTATCGTTCGGTAGGGGCCGGGCTGAAGCTTTCTTT. Translating it yields CASSLSFGRGRAEAFF.

The chain is built from TRBV6-4 and TRBJ2-7; 7 positions match TRBD1. Germline V CDR1 and CDR2: MRHNA, SNTAGT. The CDR3 contains 17 residues. With V trimmed by 5 bases and J by 0 bases, 13 bases remained unmatched. The CDR3 here is CASSSVDRDKGSYEQYF. Here the CDR3 DNA reads TGTGCCAGCAGTTCGGTAGACAGGGATAAGGGCTCCTACGAGCAGTACTTC.

This clone was counted a single time. V usage is TRBV4-1 and J usage is TRBJ2-7; D ambiguous. The CDR3 totals 13 residues. V dropped 3 bases and J dropped 4 bases, with 10 bases sitting between them. The germline V gene has CDR1 MGHRA and CDR2 YSYEKL. CDR3 sequence: CASSHSESYEQYF. CDR3 DNA sequence: TGCGCCAGCAGCCACTCGGAGTCGTACGAGCAGTACTTC.

The chain couples TRBV19 to TRBJ2-3; D remains ambiguous. Germline CDR1 LNHDA, CDR2 SQIVND (reference sequence). V dropped 3 bases and J dropped 3 bases, with 10 bases sitting between them. The CDR3 length is 14 residues. The CDR3 spells CASSIYGRTDTQYF. The CDR3 region has the DNA TGTGCCAGTAGTATTTACGGCAGGACAGATACGCAGTATTTT.

This chain uses TRBV28 with TRBJ2-3; 7 nucleotides align to TRBD2. Germline trimming cut 6 bases from V and 2 bases from J; bases unmatched to any gene: 11. The CDR3 is 16 amino acids. Germline V CDR1 and CDR2: MDHEN, SYDVKM. CDR3 amino acids: CASRPTSEQYTDTQYF. CDR3 nucleotide sequence: TGTGCCAGCAGGCCCACTAGCGAACAATACACAGATACGCAGTATTTT.

The chain is built from TRBV11-2 and TRBJ1-5; D ambiguous. Germline-derived CDR1 and CDR2 are SGHAT and FQNNGV. The V end was cut by 5 bases, the J end by 6 bases, with 17 bases between. This CDR3 spans 15 amino acids. The CDR3 spells CASSVRGGRGQPQHF. The DNA of the CDR3 is TGTGCCAGCAGCGTTAGAGGTGGTCGGGGTCAGCCCCAGCATTTT. Combining the CDR3 with reference TRBV11-2 and TRBJ1-5 gives the whole variable domain EAGVAQSPRYKIIEKRQSVAFWCNPISGHATLYWYQQILGQGPKLLIQFQNNGVVDDSQLPKDRFSAERLKGVDSTLKIQPAKLEDSAVYLCASSVRGGRGQPQHFGDGTRLSIL.

The rearrangement links TRBV27 to TRBJ2-7, with D tentatively TRBD1 (5 bases). Germline lookup yields CDR1 MNHEY and CDR2 SMNVEV (reference sequence). V lost 2 bases and J 1 base, leaving 12 bases between the germline ends. This CDR3 is built from 15 residues. CDR3 sequence: CASSLQSGLSYEQYF. CDR3 in DNA: TGTGCCAGCAGTTTACAGTCAGGGTTGTCCTACGAGCAGTACTTC.

This sequence joins TRBV5-5 and TRBJ1-1; no clear D gene. Trimming removed 1 base from V and 1 base from J, with 14 bases in between. The V gene's germline CDR1 is SGHKS and CDR2 YYEKEE (reference sequence). The CDR3 spans 16 residues. CDR3 coding DNA: TGTGCCAGCAGCTTGAACTCGAGACTTACGAACACTGAAGCTTTCTTT. Protein sequence: CASSLNSRLTNTEAFF.

This chain joins TRBV7-9 and TRBJ2-1; 13 bases are a match to TRBD2. V dropped 9 bases and J dropped 8; count of bases not matched to a gene: 13. The CDR3 totals 16 residues. Germline V lookup: CDR1 SEHNR, CDR2 FQNEAQ (reference sequence). CDR3 bases: TGTGCCAGGGGAATGCAAGGACTAGCGGGAGTACATGAGCAGTTCTTC. This gives the protein CARGMQGLAGVHEQFF.